This T cell receptor (beta chain) comes out of a study of T cells in Graves' hyperthyroidism and ophthalmopathy. Study-wide points: In blood, most of the thyroid clonotypes expanded above 0.001 were also present.

The investigators amplified TCR beta CDR3 regions from RNA transcripts. In the first-round RT-PCR of the TCR CDR3, the HTBI primer set was used. MiXCR, run by TCRdb on the multiplex PCR reads, gives a single entry per CDR3 protein. The repertoire holds 450,000 to 650,000 distinct CDR3 sequences, less than 25% seen once, with about 26% in the top ten. V gave up 8 bases and J gave up 4 bases, with 20 bases separating them. This CDR3 has 15 amino acids. On this clonotype: The antigen is undetermined.

The origin of this receptor is a man younger than 35 with Graves' hyperthyroidism. The rearrangement links TRBV12-3 or TRBV12-4 to TRBJ2-5; maybe TRBD2 (5 bases). The material sequenced was blood. The CDR3 reads CASGEGQWGGETQYF. The CDR3 DNA reads as TGTGCCAGCGGTGAGGGCCAATGGGGTGGAGAGACCCAGTACTTC.